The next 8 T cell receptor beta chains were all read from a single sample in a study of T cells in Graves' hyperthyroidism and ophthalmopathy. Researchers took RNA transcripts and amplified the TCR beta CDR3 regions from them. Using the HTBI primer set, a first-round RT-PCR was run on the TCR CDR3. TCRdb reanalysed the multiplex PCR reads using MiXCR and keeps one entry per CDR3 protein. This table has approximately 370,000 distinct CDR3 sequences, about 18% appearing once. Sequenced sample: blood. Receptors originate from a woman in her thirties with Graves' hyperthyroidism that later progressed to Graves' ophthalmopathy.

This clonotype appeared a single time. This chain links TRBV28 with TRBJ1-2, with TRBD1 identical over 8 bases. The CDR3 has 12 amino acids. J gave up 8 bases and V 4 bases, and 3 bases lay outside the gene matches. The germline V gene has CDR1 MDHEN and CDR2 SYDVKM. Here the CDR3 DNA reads TGTGCCAGCAGTTCCGGACAGGGCGGCTACACCTTC. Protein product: CASSSGQGGYTF.

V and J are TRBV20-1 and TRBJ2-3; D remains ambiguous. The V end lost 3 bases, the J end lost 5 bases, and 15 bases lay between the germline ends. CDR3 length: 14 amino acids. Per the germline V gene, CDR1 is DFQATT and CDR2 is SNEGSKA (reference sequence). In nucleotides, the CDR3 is TGCAGTGCTAGTTTCCAAACCGCCGGAGATACGCAGTATTTT. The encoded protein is CSASFQTAGDTQYF.

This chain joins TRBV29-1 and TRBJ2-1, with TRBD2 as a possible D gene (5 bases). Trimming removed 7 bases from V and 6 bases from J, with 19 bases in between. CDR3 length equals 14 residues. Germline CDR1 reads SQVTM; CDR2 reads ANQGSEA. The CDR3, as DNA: TGCAGCGCCCTACTAGAAAATATCCCCAATGAGCAGTTCTTC. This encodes CSALLENIPNEQFF.

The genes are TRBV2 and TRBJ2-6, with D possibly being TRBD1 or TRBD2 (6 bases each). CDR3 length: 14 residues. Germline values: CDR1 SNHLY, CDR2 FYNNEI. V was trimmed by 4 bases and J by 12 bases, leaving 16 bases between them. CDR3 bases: TGTGCCAGCAGTGGGGGGGACAAGGACCTCGTCCTGACTTTC. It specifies CASSGGDKDLVLTF.

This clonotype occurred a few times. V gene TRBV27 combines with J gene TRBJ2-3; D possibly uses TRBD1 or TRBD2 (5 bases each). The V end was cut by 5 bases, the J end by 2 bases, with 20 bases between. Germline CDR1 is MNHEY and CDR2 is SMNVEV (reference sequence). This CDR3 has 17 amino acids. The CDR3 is CASSKGRGPHFTDTQYF. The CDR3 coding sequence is TGTGCCAGCAGTAAGGGCCGGGGACCGCACTTCACAGATACGCAGTATTTT.

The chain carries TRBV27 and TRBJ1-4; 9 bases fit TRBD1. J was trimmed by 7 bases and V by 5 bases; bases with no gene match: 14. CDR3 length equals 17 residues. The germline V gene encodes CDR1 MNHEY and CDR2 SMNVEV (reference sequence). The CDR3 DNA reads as TGTGCCAGCAGTCAACCCCTCGGGGGACAGGGAGGTGAAAAACTGTTTTTT. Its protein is CASSQPLGGQGGEKLFF. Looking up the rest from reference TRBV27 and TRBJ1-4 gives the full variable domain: EAQVTQNPRYLITVTGKKLTVTCSQNMNHEYMSWYRQDPGLGLRQIYYSMNVEVTDKGDVPEGYKVSRKEKRNFPLILESPSPNQTSLYFCASSQPLGGQGGEKLFFGSGTQLSVL.

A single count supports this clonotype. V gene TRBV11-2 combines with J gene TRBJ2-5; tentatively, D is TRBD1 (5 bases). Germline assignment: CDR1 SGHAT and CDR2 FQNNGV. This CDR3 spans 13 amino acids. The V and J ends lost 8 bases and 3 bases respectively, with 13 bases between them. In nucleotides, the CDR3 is TGTGCCAGCTCACCTGAGACAGAAGAGACCCAGTACTTC. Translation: CASSPETEETQYF.

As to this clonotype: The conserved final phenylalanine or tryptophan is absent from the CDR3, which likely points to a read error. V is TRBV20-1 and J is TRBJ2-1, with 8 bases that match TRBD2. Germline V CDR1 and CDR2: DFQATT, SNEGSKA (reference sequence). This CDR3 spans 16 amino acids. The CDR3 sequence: CSGGDSGPSSYNEQFV. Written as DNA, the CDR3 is TGCAGCGGGGGGGATAGCGGGCCGAGCTCCTACAATGAGCAGTTCGTC.